These 3 T cell receptor beta chains share one sample of origin, sequenced in a study of blood T cells in healthy people across ages. It was with a sample-barcoded 5' primer and a J-beta primer mix that a second PCR of about 6 to 12 cycles was run. MiXCR was run by TCRdb on the 5' RACE reads, yielding one entry per CDR3 protein. The table lists some 640,000 distinct CDR3 sequences, about 52% of them singletons, with 25% to 35% in the top ten. The sequenced material came from blood. These TCRs come from a woman aged 60-75 years in good health.

This sequence joins TRBV2 and TRBJ1-2; D call uncertain. The CDR3 is 14 residues long. Germline V gene lookup returns CDR1 SNHLY and CDR2 FYNNEI. Trimming left V 10 bases short and J 0 bases short, with 15 bases between. CDR3 in amino acids: CATLEDEANYGYTF. In DNA, the CDR3 is TGTGCCACCCTCGAGGACGAAGCTAACTATGGCTACACCTTC.

This chain connects TRBV29-1 to TRBJ1-2; possibly TRBD1 for D (5 bases). CDR1 is SQVTM, CDR2 ANQGSEA, per germline. V shed 4 bases and J shed 2 bases, with 8 bases lying between them. The CDR3 is 12 amino acids. CDR3 bases: TGCAGCGTTGCACAGGAAAACTATGGCTACACCTTC. Amino acids: CSVAQENYGYTF.

V and J are TRBV20-1 and TRBJ2-1, with 11 bases fitting TRBD2. V lost 0 bases, J lost 9 bases, and 10 bases stayed unmatched. CDR1 is DFQATT, CDR2 SNEGSKA, per germline (reference sequence). CDR3 length: 16 amino acids. CDR3 in amino acids: CSARDRTSGFGGEQFF. The CDR3 DNA reads TGCAGTGCTAGAGATCGGACTAGCGGGTTTGGGGGTGAGCAGTTCTTC.